The 18 T cell receptor beta chains given below trace back to one sample, sequenced in a study of T cell responses to AZD1222 COVID-19 vaccine. The assay was immunoSEQ multiplex PCR, and TCRdb's table has in-frame clones only and misses some. In the table there are some 140,000 clones, about 86% of which are singletons. The specimen was peripheral blood, collected on day 0 of MenACWY control vaccination. These receptors came from an adult in good health.

In this sample, this clone turned up once. This chain links TRBV5-4 with TRBJ2-7; the D gene is possibly TRBD1 (6 bases). Germline lookup yields CDR1 SGHNT and CDR2 YYREEE (reference sequence). The length of the CDR3 is 12 residues. Trimming left V 5 bases short and J 3 bases short, with 9 bases between. CDR3 DNA sequence: TGTGCCAGCAGTAAGGACAGCTACGAGCAGTACGTC. Protein sequence: CASSKDSYEQYV.

The gene calls are TRBV11-1 and TRBJ1-4; the D is unclear. Per germline, CDR1 SGHAT and CDR2 FQDESV (reference sequence). V lost 5 bases and J 3 bases, leaving 7 bases between the germline ends. This CDR3 contains 13 residues. CDR3 DNA sequence: TGTGCCAGCAGCCCCACTTCTAATGAAAAACTGTTTTTT. Translating it yields CASSPTSNEKLFF.

The chain carries TRBV20-1 and TRBJ2-7, with 12 bases fitting TRBD2. Looked up from germline, CDR1 is DFQATT and CDR2 is SNEGSKA (reference sequence). The CDR3 has 17 amino acids. The CDR3 sequence: CNASRLAGGPSSYEQYV. In DNA form, the CDR3 reads TGCAATGCTAGTCGGCTAGCGGGGGGGCCATCCTCCTACGAGCAGTACGTC.

This clone was picked up one time. This sequence joins TRBV24-1 and TRBJ2-3; tentative D call: TRBD1 (6 bases). This CDR3 has 16 residues. Deletions cut 0 bases from V and 1 base from J, with 10 bases between. CDR1 is KGHDR, CDR2 SFDVKD, per germline. CDR3 loop: CATSDLVPGGTDTQYF. DNA for the CDR3: TGTGCCACCAGTGATTTGGTCCCAGGGGGCACAGATACGCAGTATTTT.

The sample holds one count of this clone. The chain's CDR3 is CASRSPGLASEQYF. The CDR3 bases are TGTGCCAGCAGATCCCCGGGACTAGCGAGCGAGCAGTACTTC. J is TRBJ2-7 and V is TRBV27; TRBD2 matches 10 bases. The J segment lost 6 bases and the V segment lost 6 bases, leaving 8 bases of the junction unmatched. This CDR3 is built from 14 residues. Germline-derived CDR1 and CDR2 are MNHEY and SMNVEV (reference sequence).

The chain has TRBV6-6 and TRBJ1-6, with 8 bases aligning to TRBD1. The germline gives CDR1 MNHNY, CDR2 SVGAGI (reference sequence). V trimming: 6 bases; J trimming: 6 bases; junction bases outside the gene matches: 10. The CDR3 spans 16 residues. The CDR3 DNA sequence: TGTGCCAGCAGGAGGGCGACAGGGGTCCTTAATTCACCCCTCCACTTT. Amino acid sequence: CASRRATGVLNSPLHF.

This clone was seen only once. The chain combines TRBV3-1 (or the pseudogene TRBV3-2) with TRBJ2-5; D unclear. Germline loops: CDR1 LGHDT, CDR2 YNNKEL (reference sequence). The V end was cut by 1 base, the J end by 5 bases, with 5 bases between. The CDR3 contains 12 residues. This CDR3 is CASSQVGETQYF. In DNA form, the CDR3 reads TGTGCCAGCAGCCAAGTTGGTGAGACCCAGTACTTC.

The chain combines TRBV28 with TRBJ1-2; unclear D gene. The V gene lost 4 bases and the J gene lost 5 bases, with 5 bases spanning the gap. The CDR3 totals 11 residues. The V gene's germline CDR1 is MDHEN and CDR2 SYDVKM. The CDR3 DNA reads as TGTGCCAGCAGTTCCCGATATGGCTACACCTTC. It codes for CASSSRYGYTF.

The count of this clone is one. The V gene is TRBV6-6, the J gene TRBJ2-5, with no clear D. V was clipped by 6 bases and J by 4 bases, with 15 bases between them. CDR1 and CDR2 from the germline V gene are MNHNY and SVGAGI (reference sequence). CDR3 size: 14 residues. The CDR3 DNA reads TGTGCCAGCAGCCAGAATACTCGGAGAGAGACCCAGTACTTC. It is translated as CASSQNTRRETQYF.

The chain joins TRBV11-2 to TRBJ2-3, with a possible D match to TRBD2 (5 bases). The length of the CDR3 is 16 residues. Germline V gene lookup returns CDR1 SGHAT and CDR2 FQNNGV. V was trimmed by 4 bases and J by 6 bases, leaving 20 bases between them. The DNA of the CDR3 is TGTGCCAGCAGCTCCCCCCTCCAGCGGAAGGTTGATACGCAGTATTTT. It codes for CASSSPLQRKVDTQYF.

V gene TRBV7-2 combines with J gene TRBJ1-2; 9 bases are shared with TRBD1. V was clipped by 5 bases and J by 7 bases; unmatched bases: 5. Germline V CDR1 and CDR2: SGHTA, FQGNSA. This CDR3 contains 13 residues. The CDR3 region has the DNA TGTGCCAGCAGCGGGACAGGGAGCGGTGGCTACACCTTC. Protein sequence: CASSGTGSGGYTF.

V is TRBV6-5 and J is TRBJ1-1; no clear D gene. The CDR3 loop spans 14 amino acids. The V end was cut by 7 bases, the J end by 1 base, with 13 bases between. The germline CDR1 and CDR2 sequences are MNHEY and SVGAGI. CDR3 coding DNA: TGTGCCAGCATGAGAGAGGCCGGGAACACTGAAGCTTTCTTT. Translation gives CASMREAGNTEAFF.

V usage is TRBV7-9 and J usage is TRBJ2-5, with unresolved D. The CDR3 consists of 13 residues. Trimming pared 2 bases from V and 3 bases from J, leaving 7 bases between. Germline V gives CDR1 SEHNR, CDR2 FQNEAQ (reference sequence). The CDR3 reads CASSLRYKETQYF. CDR3 nucleotide sequence: TGTGCCAGCAGCTTACGTTATAAAGAGACCCAGTACTTC.

The chain has TRBV2 and TRBJ1-4; D gene unclear. This CDR3 is built from 15 residues. Trimming took off 7 bases at V and 8 bases at J, with 20 bases between the two ends. Germline V gives CDR1 SNHLY, CDR2 FYNNEI. Here the CDR3 reads CASTRNERIGEKLFF. The CDR3 coding sequence is TGTGCCAGCACGAGAAACGAGAGGATCGGAGAAAAACTGTTTTTT.

The rearrangement links TRBV3-1 (or the pseudogene TRBV3-2) to TRBJ2-3; 13 nucleotides align to TRBD2. This CDR3 region has 17 residues. Germline lookup yields CDR1 LGHDT and CDR2 YNNKEL (reference sequence). With 4 bases clipped from V and 4 bases from J, the junction kept 8 bases outside the gene matches. The CDR3 spells CASSRGTSGKGADTQYF. The CDR3 region has the DNA TGTGCCAGCAGCCGGGGGACTAGCGGGAAAGGCGCAGATACGCAGTATTTT.

Only one count was recorded for this clone. In DNA form, the CDR3 reads TGTGCCAGTAGTTCACCCCCCGGGACTAGCGGGGCCTACGAGCAGTACTTC. It encodes CASSSPPGTSGAYEQYF. The chain carries TRBV19 and TRBJ2-7; 13 nucleotides match TRBD2. This CDR3 has 17 amino acids. The germline V gene encodes CDR1 LNHDA and CDR2 SQIVND (reference sequence). Trimming removed 5 bases from V and 2 bases from J; junction bases left unmatched: 9.

The chain couples TRBV18 to TRBJ2-7, with 9 bases lining up with TRBD2. This CDR3 contains 15 residues. V was pared by 6 bases and J by 2 bases, with 8 bases of the junction left unmatched. Germline CDR1 reads KGHSH; CDR2 reads LQKENI. In DNA form, the CDR3 reads TGTGCCAGCTCCGTCAAGGCGGGAGGGCCCTACGAGCAGTACTTC. Its protein is CASSVKAGGPYEQYF. Full variable domain (remainder filled in from reference TRBV18 and TRBJ2-7): NAGVMQNPRHLVRRRGQEARLRCSPMKGHSHVYWYRQLPEEGLKFMVYLQKENIIDESGMPKERFSAEFPKEGPSILRIQQVVRGDSAAYFCASSVKAGGPYEQYFGPGTRLTVT.

As regards this clone: The sample holds other DNA sequences that translate to the same CDR3. The rearrangement uses TRBV11-3 and TRBJ1-3, with 8 nucleotides matching TRBD1. CDR3 length equals 15 residues. CDR1 is SGHNT, CDR2 YENEEA, per germline. V was clipped by 5 bases and J by 4 bases; unmatched bases: 7. Here the CDR3 reads CASSAGQGAGNTIYF. DNA for the CDR3: TGTGCCAGCAGCGCAGGGCAGGGGGCCGGAAACACCATATATTTT. The variable domain in full, completed from reference TRBV11-3 and TRBJ1-3, reads EAGVVQSPRYKIIEKKQPVAFWCNPISGHNTLYWYLQNLGQGPELLIRYENEEAVDDSQLPKDRFSAERLKGVDSTLKIQPAELGDSAVYLCASSAGQGAGNTIYFGEGSWLTVV.